This TCR beta chain was observed in a study of cytomegalovirus exposure and HLA in healthy donors. PCR employed 60 Vbeta and 13 Jbeta primers. The method was immunoSEQ multiplex PCR; TCRdb's version includes in-frame clones alone and lacks a portion of them. The sample records 75,000 to 95,000 clones, 85% to 90% being singletons. The CDR3 spans 14 residues. V gave up 3 bases and J gave up 1 base, with 12 bases separating them. Looked up from germline, CDR1 is GTSNPN and CDR2 is SVGIG (reference sequence). The sample was PBMCs. The rearrangement joins TRBV30 to TRBJ1-1; weak D call: TRBD1 (6 bases). The TCR comes from a man aged 18 to 29 in good health and CMV-seronegative. CDR3 loop: CAWSTGTENTEAFF. Here the CDR3 DNA reads TGTGCCTGGAGCACAGGGACGGAGAACACTGAAGCTTTCTTT.